What follows are 32 T cell receptor beta chains derived from one specimen sequenced in a study of a mutant IDH1 vaccine in newly diagnosed glioma (dated by TCRdb to the early 2020s). This specimen's time point label, interpreted: baseline, week 1 (first vaccination visit). Taken with the paper, the label for treatment or condition translates to: pre-vaccination baseline after standard-of-care therapy. To prepare the library, the immunoSEQ multiplex PCR assay was applied. Entries here come from immuneACCESS through TCRdb and include only in-frame sequences with V and J called. Some clones fail to appear in such tables; in the studies checked, an unresolved V gene covers under half of the shortfall, and the cause of the remainder is unknown. This sample has roughly 84,000 clones in its table, and approximately 80% of those were observed once. The ten largest clonotypes hold 4.5% to 5.5% of the sample.

The sequencing here drew on PBMCs, taken from a glioma patient treated with radiotherapy, temozolomide or both. All receptors derive from a man aged 40-55 years with glioma. Some clones in this sample may be carry-over from other donors' samples.

The V call is TRBV5-8, the J call TRBJ2-5, with TRBD1 matching 7 bases. Germline V gives CDR1 SGHTS, CDR2 YDEGEE. J lost 3 bases, V lost 3 bases, and 2 bases had no gene match. The CDR3 spans 13 residues. CDR3 sequence: CASSSDREETQYF. CDR3 DNA: TGTGCCAGCAGCTCTGACAGGGAAGAGACCCAGTACTTC.

The gene calls are TRBV4-2 and TRBJ1-1; 7 positions agree with TRBD1. The CDR3 runs 17 residues. V shed 1 base, J shed 2 bases, and the junction held 10 bases outside the gene matches. Germline lookup yields CDR1 LGHNA and CDR2 YNFKEQ. The CDR3 DNA sequence: TGTGCCAGCAGCCAAGGCCTACAGGGGCTATTCAACACTGAAGCTTTCTTT. Translation: CASSQGLQGLFNTEAFF.

The rearrangement joins TRBV7-9 to TRBJ1-2, with a weak D call TRBD1 (6 bases). This CDR3 comprises 16 residues. V was trimmed by 3 bases and J by 0 bases, leaving 14 bases between them. Germline CDR1 and CDR2: SEHNR and FQNEAQ (reference sequence). The CDR3 region has the DNA TGTGCCAGCAGCTTCCTCGACAGGAAAGCTAACTATGGCTACACCTTC. Residues: CASSFLDRKANYGYTF.

The chain employs TRBV5-1 and TRBJ2-1, with TRBD2 as a possible D gene (6 bases). The germline V gene has CDR1 SGHRS and CDR2 YFSETQ. CDR3 length: 15 amino acids. V dropped 2 bases and J dropped 9 bases, with 18 bases sitting between them. The CDR3: CASSFETGRLGEQFF. CDR3 in DNA: TGCGCCAGCAGCTTCGAAACGGGGAGGTTGGGTGAGCAGTTCTTC.

The J gene is TRBJ2-3, the V gene TRBV5-6, with a possible D match to TRBD1 (6 bases). The CDR3 length is 11 residues. The V end lost 6 bases, the J end lost 5 bases, and 7 bases lay between the germline ends. CDR1 and CDR2 (germline): SGHDT, YYEEEE. CDR3 sequence (DNA): TGTGCCAGCATACAGGGAGATACGCAGTATTTT. The encoded protein is CASIQGDTQYF. Filled out from reference TRBV5-6 and TRBJ2-3, the complete variable domain reads DAGVTQSPTHLIKTRGQQVTLRCSPKSGHDTVSWYQQALGQGPQFIFQYYEEEERQRGNFPDRFSGHQFPNYSSELNVNALLLGDSALYLCASIQGDTQYFGPGTRLTVL.

The chain combines TRBV6-1 with TRBJ1-4; 9 nucleotides align to TRBD1. Per the germline V gene, CDR1 is MNHNS and CDR2 is SASEGT. The ends lost 9 bases at V and 8 bases at J; junction bases unmatched: 7. This CDR3 is 13 amino acids long. As DNA, the CDR3 is TGTGCCAGGGCCGGGACAGGGAACGAAAAACTGTTTTTT. It codes for CARAGTGNEKLFF.

The chain couples TRBV30 to TRBJ2-7, with TRBD2 as a possible D gene (6 bases). CDR1 is GTSNPN, CDR2 SVGIG, per germline (reference sequence). V dropped 3 bases and J dropped 5 bases, with 17 bases sitting between them. CDR3 length: 14 residues. This CDR3 is CAWSRDSEVDEQYF. CDR3 bases: TGTGCCTGGAGCCGGGACTCCGAAGTCGACGAGCAGTACTTC.

The chain's CDR3 is CASSLGGQTYYGYTF. The DNA for the CDR3 is TGCGCCAGCAGCTTGGGAGGACAGACCTACTATGGCTACACCTTC. V gene TRBV5-1 combines with J gene TRBJ1-2; D is possibly TRBD1 (6 bases). Looked up from germline, CDR1 is SGHRS and CDR2 is YFSETQ. V lost 0 bases to trimming and J lost 3 bases, with 12 bases between them. This CDR3 contains 15 residues.

The V and J genes are TRBV5-4 and TRBJ1-1; TRBD1 agrees at 10 bases. After removal of 4 bases from V and 1 base from J, the junction contained 4 bases not matched to a gene. Per the germline V gene, CDR1 is SGHNT and CDR2 is YYREEE (reference sequence). This CDR3 has 15 amino acids. The CDR3 nucleotides are TGTGCCAGCAGCCCGAGGACAGGGGGGAACACTGAAGCTTTCTTT. The encoded protein is CASSPRTGGNTEAFF.

This chain joins TRBV4-2 and TRBJ1-1; weak D call: TRBD1 (5 bases). V dropped 1 base and J dropped 3 bases, with 15 bases sitting between them. The CDR3 consists of 16 residues. CDR1 is LGHNA and CDR2 is YNFKEQ in the germline V gene. This chain's CDR3 is CASSQVPGFGYTEAFF. CDR3 coding DNA: TGTGCCAGCAGCCAAGTTCCAGGGTTTGGGTACACTGAAGCTTTCTTT.

The V call is TRBV5-4, the J call TRBJ2-5; D tentatively fits TRBD1 or TRBD2 (6 bases each). Trimming cost V 4 bases and J 3 bases, with 16 bases left between them. The CDR3 is 15 residues long. Germline-derived CDR1 and CDR2 are SGHNT and YYREEE (reference sequence). The CDR3 here is CASSRRGKGEETQYF. Here the CDR3 DNA reads TGTGCCAGCAGCCGTCGGGGGAAGGGGGAAGAGACCCAGTACTTC.

The chain carries TRBV5-1 and TRBJ1-2; no firm D call. The CDR3 loop spans 13 amino acids. CDR1 SGHRS and CDR2 YFSETQ come from the germline V gene. V was clipped by 0 bases and J by 6 bases, with 9 bases between them. The chain's CDR3 is CASSLDGVDGYTF. The CDR3, as DNA: TGCGCCAGCAGCTTGGACGGGGTAGATGGCTACACCTTC.

The V call is TRBV2, the J call TRBJ2-7; unclear D gene. The length of the CDR3 is 14 residues. V lost 4 bases to trimming and J lost 7 bases, with 17 bases between them. The germline V gene has CDR1 SNHLY and CDR2 FYNNEI. The CDR3 DNA reads TGTGCCAGCAGTGTGGGCAGGCTGCCTATGGAGCAGTACTTC. It codes for CASSVGRLPMEQYF.

This clone was observed once. The CDR3 nucleotides read TGTGCCAGCAGCTTAGATGTCAAAGAGACCCAGTACTTC. This codes for CASSLDVKETQYF. The rearrangement uses TRBV7-9 and TRBJ2-5; no clear D gene. From germline, CDR1 is SEHNR and CDR2 FQNEAQ (reference sequence). V was cut by 1 base and J by 3 bases, with 6 bases left in between. CDR3 length: 13 residues.

As DNA, the CDR3 is TGTGCCAGCAGCGTAGGGGCCAGGGGGGCCGGGGAGCTGTTTTTT. Protein: CASSVGARGAGELFF. V gene TRBV9 combines with J gene TRBJ2-2; tentative D call: TRBD1 (7 bases). In germline, CDR1 is SGDLS, CDR2 YYNGEE. Trimming removed 0 bases at V and 6 bases at J, with 12 bases between. The CDR3 loop spans 15 amino acids.

The gene calls are TRBV5-1 and TRBJ1-6; TRBD1 is a possible D gene (6 bases). The germline CDR1 and CDR2 sequences are SGHRS and YFSETQ. The CDR3 consists of 14 residues. The germline V and J ends were trimmed by 4 bases and 8 bases, with 13 bases remaining between them. The CDR3 bases are TGCGCCAGCAGCCCCGGGGACATTGATTCACCCCTCCACTTT. Translation: CASSPGDIDSPLHF.

This clone was counted once. The V gene is TRBV7-2, the J gene TRBJ2-1; a weak D match, TRBD2 (7 bases). This CDR3 comprises 15 residues. The germline V gene encodes CDR1 SGHTA and CDR2 FQGNSA. The V end was cut by 5 bases, the J end by 0 bases, with 11 bases between. CDR3 in DNA: TGTGCCAGCAGCCCCGGGGGGCCCTCCTACAATGAGCAGTTCTTC. Protein sequence: CASSPGGPSYNEQFF. Looking up the rest from reference TRBV7-2 and TRBJ2-1 gives the full variable domain: GAGVSQSPSNKVTEKGKDVELRCDPISGHTALYWYRQSLGQGLEFLIYFQGNSAPDKSGLPSDRFSAERTGGSVSTLTIQRTQQEDSAVYLCASSPGGPSYNEQFFGPGTRLTVL.

The rearrangement uses TRBV14 and TRBJ1-4; a weak D match, TRBD1 (5 bases). V dropped 0 bases and J dropped 11 bases, with 16 bases sitting between them. Germline loops: CDR1 SGHDN, CDR2 FVKESK. The CDR3 loop spans 15 amino acids. Here the CDR3 reads CASSQEVPGRGKLFF. Here the CDR3 DNA reads TGTGCCAGCAGCCAAGAGGTCCCGGGACGTGGGAAACTGTTTTTT.

The chain joins TRBV6-1 to TRBJ2-2; D is possibly TRBD1 or TRBD2 (6 bases each). The V end lost 10 bases, the J end lost 5 bases, and 20 bases lay between the germline ends. This CDR3 is built from 15 residues. CDR1 is MNHNS and CDR2 is SASEGT in the germline V gene. CDR3 DNA sequence: TGTGCCACCCAAGGGGGGATGGTAGGGACCGGGGAGCTGTTTTTT. It encodes CATQGGMVGTGELFF.

The rearrangement links TRBV5-1 to TRBJ1-5; 9 nucleotides agree with TRBD1. The germline V gene encodes CDR1 SGHRS and CDR2 YFSETQ. There are 16 residues in the CDR3. The trim removed 0 bases at V and 7 bases at J, leaving 8 bases unmatched. The CDR3 coding sequence is TGCGCCAGCAGCTTGGGGACAGGGGCAGGCGGGCAGCCCCAGCATTTT. This codes for CASSLGTGAGGQPQHF.

This clone was seen ten or more times. The chain carries TRBV4-1 and TRBJ1-3; 9 positions agree with TRBD1. This CDR3 comprises 20 residues. V was pared by 5 bases and J by 0 bases, with 17 bases of the junction left unmatched. The germline CDR1 and CDR2 sequences are MGHRA and YSYEKL. The CDR3 loop reads CASSGTPGTGNPISGNTIYF. The CDR3, as DNA: TGCGCCAGCAGCGGTACCCCCGGGACAGGGAACCCGATCTCTGGAAACACCATATATTTT.

The genes are TRBV6-6 and TRBJ1-1; TRBD1 matches at 8 bases. The CDR3 totals 15 residues. V was clipped by 6 bases and J by 5 bases; unmatched bases: 11. Germline assignment: CDR1 MNHNY and CDR2 SVGAGI (reference sequence). Here the CDR3 DNA reads TGTGCCAGCAGAGGACAGGGAAAGGGCGGGACTGAAGCTTTCTTT. Its translation: CASRGQGKGGTEAFF.

This clone showed up just a few times. The chain links TRBV29-1 to TRBJ1-1; tentative D call: TRBD1 (5 bases). The germline V gene has CDR1 SQVTM and CDR2 ANQGSEA. V lost 3 bases and J 3 bases, leaving 11 bases between the germline ends. CDR3 size: 13 residues. The DNA for the CDR3 is TGCAGCGTTGAGACGGGGGACTACACTGAAGCTTTCTTT. This codes for CSVETGDYTEAFF. The whole variable domain, remainder taken from reference TRBV29-1 and TRBJ1-1, is SAVISQKPSRDICQRGTSLTIQCQVDSQVTMMFWYRQQPGQSLTLIATANQGSEATYESGFVIDKFPISRPNLTFSTLTVSNMSPEDSSIYLCSVETGDYTEAFFGQGTRLTVV.

The chain links TRBV6-5 to TRBJ1-2; D might be TRBD1 (5 bases). CDR3 length: 16 residues. In germline, CDR1 is MNHEY, CDR2 SVGAGI. Trimming cost V 0 bases and J 4 bases, with 15 bases left between them. The CDR3 region has the DNA TGTGCCAGCAGTTACTCTCAGGCAGGGTTGGGCTATGGCTACACCTTC. Translated: CASSYSQAGLGYGYTF.

The rearrangement joins TRBV6-1 to TRBJ1-5, with 7 nucleotides matching TRBD1. Germline V gene lookup returns CDR1 MNHNS and CDR2 SASEGT. The CDR3 totals 15 residues. Trimming took 6 bases from V and 0 from J; bases not matched to a gene: 5. CDR3 loop: CASRGTVDSNQPQHF. In DNA, the CDR3 is TGTGCCAGCAGGGGGACAGTCGATAGCAATCAGCCCCAGCATTTT.

This chain uses TRBV29-1 with TRBJ1-2, with D hard to call. Germline V gives CDR1 SQVTM, CDR2 ANQGSEA. Trimming stripped 3 bases from V and 4 bases from J, with 9 bases between. This CDR3 is built from 12 residues. The chain's CDR3 is CSVDESGYGYTF. The CDR3 DNA reads as TGCAGCGTTGATGAGTCGGGCTATGGCTACACCTTC.

This chain links TRBV10-2 with TRBJ1-5, with TRBD1 identical over 8 bases. Per the germline V gene, CDR1 is WSHSY and CDR2 is SAAADI. V gave up 4 bases and J gave up 6 bases; unmatched junction bases: 2. This CDR3 region has 13 residues. CDR3 region: CASSVTGGQPQHF. The CDR3 bases are TGCGCCAGCAGTGTAACAGGGGGTCAGCCCCAGCATTTT.

The rearrangement joins TRBV5-1 to TRBJ2-2; D is uncertain. The CDR3 runs 14 residues. CDR1 is SGHRS, CDR2 YFSETQ, per germline. The V gene lost 7 bases and the J gene lost 0 bases, with 10 bases spanning the gap. CDR3 region: CASYYAANTGELFF. The CDR3 DNA reads TGCGCCAGCTACTACGCGGCGAACACCGGGGAGCTGTTTTTT.

The chain carries TRBV2 and TRBJ2-3, with D hard to call. Germline CDR1 is SNHLY and CDR2 is FYNNEI. The CDR3 totals 12 residues. Trimming took off 5 bases at V and 6 bases at J, with 9 bases between the two ends. Here the CDR3 DNA reads TGTGCCAGCAGTCAGGTGAGGGATACGCAGTATTTT. This gives the protein CASSQVRDTQYF.

The chain couples TRBV6-1 to TRBJ2-3, with D unclear. The CDR3 length is 15 residues. Germline V gives CDR1 MNHNS, CDR2 SASEGT. Between the trimmed V and J ends, which lost 4 bases and 2 bases, there was a span of 13 bases. The CDR3 DNA follows: TGTGCCAGCAGTGCCCCAACCGCGGCCACAGATACGCAGTATTTT. Protein product: CASSAPTAATDTQYF.

This clone was seen a few times. The chain carries TRBV28 and TRBJ1-1; D unclear. This CDR3 comprises 14 residues. The V gene's germline CDR1 is MDHEN and CDR2 SYDVKM. V was shortened by 2 bases and J by 1 base, with 8 bases between the two germline ends. In DNA, the CDR3 is TGTGCCAGCAGTTTAGTCAACCGGAACACTGAAGCTTTCTTT. Encoded protein: CASSLVNRNTEAFF.

J is TRBJ1-3 and V is TRBV30; TRBD2 aligns across 16 bases. The end of the DNA aligns better with TRBJ2-2, so the J call may be wrong. The germline gives CDR1 GTSNPN, CDR2 SVGIG (reference sequence). This CDR3 has 19 amino acids. The CDR3 spells CAWSVQGLAGGFPSGELFF. CDR3 DNA sequence: TGTGCCTGGAGTGTACAGGGACTAGCGGGGGGGTTTCCCTCCGGGGAGCTGTTTTTT.